The rows below give T cell receptor beta chains drawn from one sample of a study of T cells in Graves' hyperthyroidism and ophthalmopathy. TCRdb itself ran the multiplex PCR reads through MiXCR, one entry per CDR3 protein. The repertoire holds hundreds of thousands of distinct CDR3 sequences, with under 45% as singletons. Sequenced sample: blood. Receptors were obtained from a woman in her thirties or forties with Graves' hyperthyroidism. The CDR3 runs from the conserved cysteine through the conserved F or W. The D gene is left open where the match is weak. Expanded clones are given a class, and other clones once, few, many or no size at all.

J	V	D	size	CDR3	DNA
TRBJ2-7	TRBV7-2	-	many	CASSLVGGGAYEQYF	TGTGCCAGCAGCTTAGTAGGGGGAGGAGCCTACGAGCAGTACTTC
TRBJ2-5	TRBV6-1	-	-	CASTGADETQYF	TGTGCCAGCACCGGCGCGGACGAGACCCAGTACTTC
TRBJ1-1	TRBV7-2	-	many	CASSLSETAEAFF	TGTGCCAGCAGCTTAAGCGAGACGGCCGAAGCTTTCTTT
TRBJ1-5	TRBV7-2	TRBD1	many	CASTTGTGGQQPQHF	TGTGCCAGCACAACCGGGACAGGGGGCCAGCAGCCCCAGCATTTT
TRBJ2-5	TRBV28	-	many	CASSLAGERGETQYF	TGTGCCAGCAGTTTAGCGGGCGAACGGGGAGAGACCCAGTACTTC
TRBJ2-5	TRBV20-1	-	many	CSARLTGLETQYF	TGCAGTGCCCGTCTTACAGGGTTGGAGACCCAGTACTTC
TRBJ1-5	TRBV5-5	-	-	CASRPGGLGVQPQHF	TGTGCCAGCAGACCTGGGGGGCTGGGCGTTCAGCCCCAGCATTTT
TRBJ2-2	TRBV7-2	-	few	CASSSHTGGQENTGELFF	TGTGCCAGCAGCTCCCACACGGGGGGACAGGAGAACACCGGGGAGCTGTTTTTT
TRBJ1-5	TRBV19	-	few	CASSNRDLGPPQHF	TGTGCCAGTAGTAACCGGGACCTAGGCCCGCCCCAGCATTTT
TRBJ1-2	TRBV12-3/TRBV12-4	TRBD1	-	CASSPEGQGHGYTF	TGTGCCAGCAGTCCCGAGGGACAGGGCCATGGCTACACCTTC
TRBJ1-2	TRBV6-5	-	-	CASRRRYLYGYTF	TGTGCCAGCAGGCGACGGTACCTCTATGGCTACACCTTC
TRBJ1-3	TRBV29-1	TRBD1	-	CSVEGGTGKTIYF	TGCAGCGTTGAAGGAGGGACAGGGAAAACCATATATTTT
TRBJ1-2	TRBV24-1	TRBD1	-	CASSYSTGLGGNYGYTF	TGTGCCAGCAGTTACTCGACAGGGTTGGGAGGAAACTATGGCTACACCTTC
TRBJ2-7	TRBV4-1	TRBD2	-	CASSQGLAGGLYF	TGCGCCAGCAGCCAGGGACTAGCGGGAGGGCTGTACTTC
TRBJ1-2	TRBV24-1	TRBD1	many	CATSDDREGYTF	TGTGCCACCAGTGATGACAGGGAAGGCTACACCTTC
TRBJ2-5	TRBV7-3	-	many	CASSLAGGGYETQYF	TGTGCCAGCAGCTTAGCCGGGGGCGGGTATGAGACCCAGTACTTC
TRBJ2-7	TRBV20-1	TRBD1	few	CSATKQGPTYEQYF	TGCAGTGCTACTAAACAGGGGCCCACCTACGAGCAGTACTTC
TRBJ1-6	TRBV15	-	-	CATSSYGNSPLHF	TGTGCCACCAGCAGTTACGGGAATTCACCCCTCCACTTT
TRBJ2-2	TRBV19	-	few	CASTINQGVTGELFF	TGTGCCAGTACCATAAACCAGGGTGTCACCGGGGAGCTGTTTTTT
TRBJ2-7	TRBV5-1	-	few	CASSPGADSKSYEQYF	TGCGCCAGCAGCCCGGGAGCGGACAGCAAAAGCTACGAGCAGTACTTC
TRBJ2-5	TRBV20-1	-	few	CSARGGSAQETQYF	TGCAGTGCTAGAGGGGGGTCCGCCCAAGAGACCCAGTACTTC
TRBJ1-2	TRBV4-3	-	once	CASSHGTGPYGYTF	TGCGCCAGCAGCCACGGGACCGGGCCCTATGGCTACACCTTC
TRBJ2-5	TRBV20-1	TRBD2	-	CSAIAGEGSQETQYF	TGCAGTGCTATAGCCGGGGAGGGATCTCAAGAGACCCAGTACTTC
TRBJ2-6	TRBV11-2	TRBD1	many	CASSRQGAYSGANVLTF	TGTGCCAGCAGCCGACAGGGGGCATACTCTGGGGCCAACGTCCTGACTTTC
TRBJ1-4	TRBV7-2	-	many	CASSLGTYDTNEKLFF	TGTGCCAGCAGCTTAGGTACCTACGATACTAATGAAAAACTGTTTTTT
TRBJ1-6	TRBV2	-	-	CASSPISNGDSPLHF	TGTGCCAGCTCACCAATTTCTAATGGGGATTCACCCCTCCACTTT
TRBJ2-7	TRBV28	-	-	CASSFHRTREQYF	TGTGCCAGCAGTTTTCATAGGACGAGGGAGCAGTACTTC
TRBJ1-2	TRBV11-2	TRBD1	-	CASSHGRTGGSVLLSNYGYTF	TGTGCCAGCAGCCACGGAAGGACAGGGGGTAGTGTATTACTAAGTAACTATGGCTACACCTTC
TRBJ1-2	TRBV7-9	TRBD1	-	CASRRGQGPPPYTF	TGTGCCAGCAGGCGGGGACAGGGGCCCCCCCCCTACACCTTC
TRBJ2-5	TRBV13	TRBD1	-	CASSFRTGAQETQYF	TGTGCCAGCAGCTTTCGAACAGGGGCCCAAGAGACCCAGTACTTC
TRBJ1-1	TRBV6-6	-	few	CASNRQRINTEAFF	TGTGCCAGCAACCGCCAGAGAATTAACACTGAAGCTTTCTTT
TRBJ2-7	TRBV12-3/TRBV12-4	TRBD1	few	CASSYRGQGHEQYF	TGTGCCAGCAGTTACAGGGGACAGGGGCACGAGCAGTACTTC
TRBJ2-7	TRBV7-2	-	-	CASSLVNRTYEQYF	TGTGCCAGCAGCTTAGTAAACAGAACCTACGAGCAGTACTTC
TRBJ1-2	TRBV15	TRBD1	-	CASSIQGDHGYTF	TGTGCCAGCAGTATACAGGGGGACCATGGCTACACCTTC
TRBJ2-5	TRBV9	TRBD2	-	CASSAGDGGAYQETQYF	TGTGCCAGCAGCGCAGGAGACGGGGGGGCCTATCAAGAGACCCAGTACTTC
TRBJ1-1	TRBV20-1	-	many	CSAPGRRTNTEAFF	TGCAGTGCCCCCGGGAGGAGGACAAACACTGAAGCTTTCTTT
TRBJ2-7	TRBV10-3	TRBD2	many	CAISVGFGAGARTSGGYEQYF	TGTGCCATCAGTGTAGGATTCGGGGCAGGGGCCCGTACTAGCGGGGGCTACGAGCAGTACTTC
TRBJ1-2	TRBV7-9	TRBD1	many	CASSRDRLNYGYTF	TGTGCCAGCAGCCGGGACAGGCTCAACTATGGCTACACCTTC
TRBJ1-6	TRBV12-3/TRBV12-4	-	-	CASSFGDPRDSPLHF	TGTGCCAGCAGTTTTGGAGATCCAAGGGATTCACCCCTCCACTTT
TRBJ2-3	TRBV9	-	-	CASAMTGTTSTDTQYF	TGTGCCAGCGCCATGACAGGTACTACAAGCACAGATACGCAGTATTTT
TRBJ1-1	TRBV20-1	-	-	CSAGEGGNTEAFF	TGCAGTGCGGGGGAGGGGGGGAACACTGAAGCTTTCTTT
TRBJ1-6	TRBV9	-	few	CASSQGPGINSPLHF	TGTGCCAGCAGCCAAGGACCGGGAATTAATTCACCCCTCCACTTT
TRBJ2-2	TRBV20-1	-	once	CSARVARGYGYTGELFF	TGCAGTGCTAGAGTTGCCAGGGGCTATGGCTACACCGGGGAGCTGTTTTTT
TRBJ1-4	TRBV4-3	-	many	CASSQAPSNEKLFF	TGCGCCAGCAGCCAAGCCCCGTCTAATGAAAAACTGTTTTTT
TRBJ1-4	TRBV2	-	-	CASVGREKLFF	TGTGCCAGCGTGGGTCGGGAAAAACTGTTTTTT
TRBJ1-3	TRBV7-6	-	many	CASSLDTTFSGNTIYF	TGTGCCAGCAGCTTGGATACTACCTTCTCTGGAAACACCATATATTTT
TRBJ2-7	TRBV11-2	TRBD1	once	CASSPRDRGLYEQYF	TGCGCCAGCAGCCCTCGGGACAGGGGGCTATACGAGCAGTACTTC
TRBJ1-4	TRBV7-9	-	-	CASSQEGRGYEKLFF	TGCGCCAGCAGCCAAGAGGGGAGGGGTTATGAAAAACTGTTTTTT
TRBJ1-5	TRBV10-3	-	-	CAISELDSNQPQHF	TGTGCCATCAGTGAATTGGACAGCAATCAGCCCCAGCATTTT
TRBJ2-7	TRBV6-6	-	many	CASSYSASEQYF	TGTGCCAGCAGTTACTCGGCGAGCGAGCAGTACTTC
TRBJ2-7	TRBV29-1	-	-	CSVGTVPYEQYF	TGCAGCGTTGGGACAGTTCCCTACGAGCAGTACTTC
TRBJ2-7	TRBV10-3	-	few	CASSLVWGAPYEQYF	TGTGCCAGCAGCCTGGTTTGGGGGGCACCCTACGAGCAGTACTTC